This T cell receptor (beta chain) is drawn from a study of blood T cell repertoires in COVID-19. About the study: The samples span acute and convalescent COVID-19 from the United States, Italy and Spain. T cells, B-cell-depleted T cells, or PBMCs provided the cDNA or gDNA that served as material.

Original methodology: Scientists estimated how many nucleated cells there were by amplifying reference gene primers. Generated by immunoSEQ multiplex PCR, the TCRdb table keeps only in-frame clones and is missing some. V, J and clone size are taken as reported in that table, and D and trimming were inferred from the DNA itself. The sample lists roughly 71,000 clones, approximately 91% occurring once. The CDR3 is made up of 14 amino acids. From germline, CDR1 is SGHRS and CDR2 YFSETQ. Trimming took off 2 bases at V and 5 bases at J, with 14 bases between the two ends. This receptor was taken from a middle-aged man with acute or convalescent COVID-19. The chain employs TRBV5-1 and TRBJ2-7; no firm D call. Sequencing was done on a sample of peripheral blood. CDR3: CASSLPSGLNEQYF. DNA of the CDR3: TGCGCCAGCAGCTTACCGTCCGGGTTGAACGAGCAGTACTTC.